This T cell receptor beta chain came from a study of stem cell transplantation in POMP-related autoinflammatory disease. Measured with immunoSEQ multiplex PCR; TCRdb has only the in-frame clones, and not every one. The data contain some 29,000 clones, 80% to 90% of them seen just once; the ten biggest clones take up roughly 0.7%. Germline CDR1 and CDR2: MNHEY and SVGAGI. CDR3 size: 13 residues. V shed 4 bases and J shed 4 bases, with 10 bases lying between them. This TCR came from a human donor with POMP-related autoinflammation and immune dysregulation (PRAID). Sequencing used CD4+ T cells from PBMCs, obtained before stem cell transplantation. J is TRBJ1-1 and V is TRBV6-5; D unclear. In nucleotides, the CDR3 is TGTGCCAGCAGTTCTGGACTGGGCACTGAAGCTTTCTTT. Translating it yields CASSSGLGTEAFF.